What follows is one T cell receptor (beta chain) and its context. With survey level as its setting, the immunoSEQ assay was v3.0. Sequenced by immunoSEQ multiplex PCR; TCRdb stores in-frame clones only, minus some. This sample yields around 26,000 clones, of which 75% to 90% are seen a single time; 13% to 15% belongs to the top ten. Researchers secured at least one pre-ART and at least two post-ART PBMC samples from each donor. Treatment for all HIV-infected participants took place in the United States. The CDR3 runs 15 residues. Germline lookup yields CDR1 MNHEY and CDR2 SVGAGI. V was cut by 0 bases and J by 5 bases, with 10 bases left in between. These data come from a study of long-term antiretroviral therapy in people with HIV.

Sequencing used unsorted PBMCs, obtained 2.9 years after starting antiretroviral therapy. The source of this sequence is a man aged 45-65 years with HIV. The chain recombines TRBV6-5 with TRBJ1-4, with D possibly being TRBD1 (6 bases). CDR3 sequence: CASSYSWGANEKLFF. CDR3 sequence (DNA): TGTGCCAGCAGTTACTCGTGGGGGGCGAATGAAAAACTGTTTTTT.